This T cell receptor (beta chain) derives from a study of cytomegalovirus exposure and HLA in healthy donors. Across the study: HLA-typed donors contributed approximately 86 million unique TCRs, which were held in an early data release.

This clone was seen a few times. Its antigen is unknown. PCR employed 60 Vbeta and 13 Jbeta primers. Method: immunoSEQ multiplex PCR; TCRdb's copy keeps in-frame clones and lacks some. The sample contains some 180,000 clones, roughly a tenth of which appear only once. The germline CDR1 and CDR2 sequences are SGHNT and YYREEE (reference sequence). The germline V and J ends were trimmed by 6 bases and 3 bases, with 13 bases remaining between them. The CDR3 spans 14 residues. Whole-study findings and limits: The study found most TCR sequences rare, yet found some public TCRs in many donors. Immune exposure information available was restricted to CMV serostatus. Donors belonging to an Asian-associated ancestry cluster reportedly showed fewer N-insertions in productive TCRs than the approximately 680-donor mean, according to what a later analysis found.

The TCR sequence derives from a woman aged 30 to 39 in good health and CMV-seropositive. Sequencing input: PBMCs. This chain uses TRBV5-4 with TRBJ2-1, with D possibly being TRBD1 (6 bases). CDR3 loop: CASTQQGNYNEQFF. The CDR3 DNA reads as TGTGCCAGCACCCAGCAGGGGAACTACAATGAGCAGTTCTTC.